This T cell receptor (beta chain) was sequenced in a study of T cells in localized non-small cell lung cancer. This clone was seen only once. Its antigen is currently unknown. Sequenced by immunoSEQ multiplex PCR; TCRdb stores in-frame clones only, minus some. Counted here are around 29,000 clones, roughly three quarters occurring once; the ten biggest clones make up approximately 35%. Overall study findings and caveats: Adjacent lung tissue had a median around 50 of the top 100 clones found in the tumor. Longer survival (overall) was linked to higher T cell density in blood. Multi-region tumor sequencing was not done, so intratumor heterogeneity could not be excluded. Clonality peaked in uninvolved adjacent lung rather than tumor.

Specimen: peripheral blood, collected before any cancer treatment. This receptor was identified in a male donor aged 60 or older with stage II squamous cell lung carcinoma.

CDR3 in DNA: TGTGCCAGCAGTCTACAGGGGGGGTACCAAGAGACCCAGTACTTC. Residues: CASSLQGGYQETQYF. The chain is built from TRBV11-2 and TRBJ2-5, with a weak D call TRBD1 (8 bases). CDR3 length equals 15 residues. The germline gives CDR1 SGHAT, CDR2 FQNNGV. The V end lost 6 bases, the J end lost 0 bases, and 14 bases lay between the germline ends.